Reported below is one T cell receptor beta chain. All enrollees were about 18 to 90 years old and from 25 or so US areas. In assigning cohorts, the study relied on participant-reported clinical history. This sample was included in a study of blood T cell repertoires in COVID-19. Background on the study: Samples representing acute and convalescent COVID-19 were sourced from the United States, Italy and Spain. In each case, the material was cDNA or gDNA derived from T cells, B-cell-depleted T cells, or PBMCs.

Germline-derived CDR1 and CDR2 are SGDLS and YYNGEE. This CDR3 contains 13 residues. Trimming cost V 0 bases and J 7 bases, with 10 bases left between them. Sequenced by immunoSEQ multiplex PCR; TCRdb stores in-frame clones only, minus some. The data contain about 250,000 clones, around 90% of them seen just once; the ten biggest clones take up 2.5% to 3%. The sequenced material came from PBMCs or T cells enriched from blood (not recorded which). This sequence joins TRBV9 and TRBJ1-1, with D maybe TRBD1 (5 bases). This clonotype originated in a woman younger than 45 with acute COVID-19. The CDR3 here is CASSVEGPDEAFF. The CDR3 DNA follows: TGTGCCAGCAGCGTAGAGGGGCCGGATGAAGCTTTCTTT. Variable domain in full (rest from reference TRBV9 and TRBJ1-1): DSGVTQTPKHLITATGQRVTLRCSPRSGDLSVYWYQQSLDQGLQFLIQYYNGEERAKGNILERFSAQQFPDLHSELNLSSLELGDSALYFCASSVEGPDEAFFGQGTRLTVV.